These T cell receptor beta chains were read from a single sample in a study of Ad26.COV2.S vaccination and SARS-CoV-2 variants. The protocol was immunoSEQ multiplex PCR, while the TCRdb copy is restricted to in-frame clones and leaves out a portion. The data contain about 350,000 clones, around 89% of them singletons. Source: peripheral blood, taken in a trial of Ad26.COV2.S vaccine versus placebo. These receptors all stem from a person between 18 and 65 years old who received the Ad26.COV2.S COVID-19 vaccine or a placebo. The CDR3 runs from the conserved cysteine through the conserved F or W. Each record gives: CDR3 protein, V gene.

cdr3_aa: CASSPQTGIAKNIQYF
v_call: TRBV5-1

cdr3_aa: CASSVGGANTEAFF
v_call: TRBV2

cdr3_aa: CASSHTKNTEAFF
v_call: TRBV11-2

cdr3_aa: CASSLGLANSYEQYF
v_call: TRBV7-2

cdr3_aa: CASSRLGQGPYEQYF
v_call: TRBV7-2

cdr3_aa: CASSIREGYDQPQHF
v_call: TRBV19

cdr3_aa: CASSNRPGLGETQYF
v_call: TRBV7-3

cdr3_aa: CASSYPRTGFLYNEQFF
v_call: TRBV6-2/TRBV6-3

cdr3_aa: CASSIATVTGELFF
v_call: TRBV5-1

cdr3_aa: CASSLAGHTIYF
v_call: TRBV7-9

cdr3_aa: CASSPWTGGYQETQYF
v_call: TRBV18

cdr3_aa: CASSRRLPQDTEAFF
v_call: TRBV6-5

cdr3_aa: CASSPGRDSDGYTF
v_call: TRBV18

cdr3_aa: CASSVGSNYEQYF
v_call: TRBV2

cdr3_aa: CASSLDGTQNTEAFF
v_call: TRBV5-1

cdr3_aa: CAWSRQGFGRYTF
v_call: TRBV30

cdr3_aa: CASNLSGYSNQPQHF
v_call: TRBV6-5